These 19 T cell receptor beta chains share one sample of origin, sequenced in a study of cytomegalovirus exposure and HLA in healthy donors. The primer mix had 60 Vbeta and 13 Jbeta primers. Assay used: immunoSEQ multiplex PCR; TCRdb lists only in-frame clones, some missing. This table holds about 190,000 clones, roughly 76% found once. The sample taken for sequencing was PBMCs. These receptor sequences come from a man in his forties in good health and CMV-seropositive.

This clone showed up just once. J is TRBJ2-1 and V is TRBV10-1, with D possibly TRBD1 on 5 matching bases. Germline loops: CDR1 WNHNN, CDR2 SYGVQD (reference sequence). This CDR3 contains 12 residues. Trimming stripped 8 bases from V and 10 bases from J, with 15 bases between. CDR3 sequence (DNA): TGCGCCAGCCAGGGCCGGAGTGGAGAGCAGTTCTTC. Its protein product is CASQGRSGEQFF.

The genes are TRBV6-1 and TRBJ2-3; 7 bases fit TRBD1. The CDR3 totals 14 residues. Germline V gives CDR1 MNHNS, CDR2 SASEGT. The ends lost 5 bases at V and 4 bases at J; junction bases unmatched: 6. DNA for the CDR3: TGTGCCAGCAGTACAGGACAGGCCCCAGATACGCAGTATTTT. This encodes CASSTGQAPDTQYF.

The chain recombines TRBV27 with TRBJ2-5, with 9 bases identical to TRBD1. The J call could be wrong; TRBJ2-7 is a better fit for the DNA end. This CDR3 has 13 amino acids. Germline V gene lookup returns CDR1 MNHEY and CDR2 SMNVEV (reference sequence). CDR3: CASSWDRAYEQYF. The CDR3 DNA reads as TGTGCCAGCAGTTGGGACAGGGCCTACGAGCAGTACTTC.

This chain uses TRBV6-4 with TRBJ2-7; 11 nucleotides align to TRBD2. Trimming cost V 11 bases and J 5 bases; bases outside gene matches: 8. The germline V gene encodes CDR1 MRHNA and CDR2 SNTAGT. This CDR3 is built from 13 residues. CDR3 coding DNA: TGTGCCGCCACCCTAGCGGGGGGCCACGAGCAGTACTTC. This codes for CAATLAGGHEQYF.

The chain employs TRBV5-1 and TRBJ2-1; 8 bases are a match to TRBD2. This CDR3 has 14 residues. Germline V gene sequence: CDR1 SGHRS, CDR2 YFSETQ. Trimming cost V 0 bases and J 9 bases; bases outside gene matches: 5. Here the CDR3 reads CASSLERGRLEQFF. The CDR3, as DNA: TGCGCCAGCAGCTTGGAGCGGGGGCGGCTTGAGCAGTTCTTC.

The CDR3 protein is CASSLGQGAQYEQYF. The CDR3, as DNA: TGTGCCAGCAGTCTAGGACAGGGGGCGCAGTACGAGCAGTACTTC. This chain connects TRBV27 to TRBJ2-7, with 11 bases fitting TRBD1. Trimming removed 5 bases from V and 4 bases from J; junction bases left unmatched: 7. CDR3 length: 15 residues. Germline assignment: CDR1 MNHEY and CDR2 SMNVEV (reference sequence).

This chain connects TRBV4-3 to TRBJ1-5; TRBD1 agrees at 7 bases. The J segment lost 6 bases and the V segment lost 3 bases, leaving 11 bases of the junction unmatched. The CDR3 runs to 16 residues. CDR1 LGHNA and CDR2 YSLEER come from the germline V gene. CDR3 in DNA: TGCGCCAGCAGCCAGGAGGTGGTGCAGGGGGGTCAGCCCCAGCATTTT. Translation gives CASSQEVVQGGQPQHF.

This CDR3 is CASSPAGYGYTF. The CDR3 nucleotides read TGTGCCAGCAGCCCCGCAGGGTATGGCTACACCTTC. The J gene is TRBJ1-2, the V gene TRBV6-5; possible D gene TRBD1, 5 bases. Germline V CDR1 and CDR2: MNHEY, SVGAGI. The CDR3 totals 12 residues. V shed 6 bases and J shed 5 bases, with 10 bases lying between them.

This chain joins TRBV7-9 and TRBJ1-1; perhaps TRBD1 as D (6 bases). The CDR3 sequence is 14 residues long. Germline assignment: CDR1 SEHNR and CDR2 FQNEAQ (reference sequence). Trimming cost V 5 bases and J 1 base, with 11 bases left between them. CDR3 in amino acids: CASSGPGANTEAFF. The CDR3 DNA sequence: TGTGCCAGCAGCGGTCCAGGGGCGAACACTGAAGCTTTCTTT. Full variable domain (outside the CDR3, taken from reference TRBV7-9 and TRBJ1-1): DTGVSQNPRHKITKRGQNVTFRCDPISEHNRLYWYRQTLGQGPEFLTYFQNEAQLEKSRLLSDRFSAERPKGSFSTLEIQRTEQGDSAMYLCASSGPGANTEAFFGQGTRLTVV.

This clone was detected once. V is TRBV27 and J is TRBJ2-7, with D possibly matching TRBD1 (5 bases). V was cut by 3 bases and J by 7 bases, with 16 bases left in between. Per germline, CDR1 MNHEY and CDR2 SMNVEV (reference sequence). This CDR3 comprises 14 residues. In nucleotides, the CDR3 is TGTGCCAGCAGTTTCAGGGCCCCCCCTGGGGAGCAGTACTTC. This encodes CASSFRAPPGEQYF.

The CDR3 coding sequence is TGTGCCAGCAGCCCGGTTAGCTCCTACGAGCAGTACTTC. It is translated as CASSPVSSYEQYF. J is TRBJ2-7 and V is TRBV9, with D unresolved. The CDR3 length is 13 residues. From germline, CDR1 is SGDLS and CDR2 YYNGEE. V was shortened by 4 bases and J by 0 bases, with 8 bases between the two germline ends.

V and J are TRBV9 and TRBJ2-2; 7 bases line up with TRBD1. The germline CDR1 and CDR2 sequences are SGDLS and YYNGEE. After removal of 3 bases from V and 1 base from J, the junction contained 0 bases not matched to a gene. The CDR3 consists of 14 residues. CDR3 protein: CASSGDRNTGELFF. As DNA, the CDR3 is TGTGCCAGCAGCGGGGACAGGAACACCGGGGAGCTGTTTTTT.

This chain connects TRBV11-1 to TRBJ1-2; 12 positions agree with TRBD1. Germline CDR1 reads SGHAT; CDR2 reads FQDESV (reference sequence). CDR3 size: 14 residues. The V and J ends lost 3 bases and 6 bases, in that order; junction bases with no gene match: 2. The CDR3 here is CASSFGTGGDGYTF. In DNA form, the CDR3 reads TGTGCCAGCAGCTTTGGGACAGGGGGCGATGGCTACACCTTC.

In this sample, this clone turned up a few times. The rearrangement uses TRBV6-5 and TRBJ2-2; possible D gene TRBD1, 5 bases. The CDR3 loop spans 15 amino acids. Germline V gene sequence: CDR1 MNHEY, CDR2 SVGAGI. Trimming pared 0 bases from V and 6 bases from J, leaving 11 bases between. The CDR3 DNA follows: TGTGCCAGCAGTTACTCTATTAGGGGTTCCGGGGAGCTGTTTTTT. The encoded protein is CASSYSIRGSGELFF.

CDR3 residues: CASSYVSRAGYTF. As DNA, the CDR3 is TGTGCCAGCAGCTACGTGAGCAGGGCTGGCTACACCTTC. The rearrangement uses TRBV5-4 and TRBJ1-2, with D maybe TRBD1 (5 bases). V was clipped by 3 bases and J by 7 bases, with 13 bases between them. Germline CDR1 reads SGHNT; CDR2 reads YYREEE (reference sequence). The CDR3 totals 13 residues.

CDR3 nucleotide sequence: TGTGCCAGCAGCTTTCCAGGCAGGGACTATGGCTACACCTTC. It yields the protein CASSFPGRDYGYTF. The chain carries TRBV7-9 and TRBJ1-2; D may be TRBD1 (5 bases). This CDR3 has 14 amino acids. CDR1 is SEHNR and CDR2 is FQNEAQ in the germline V gene (reference sequence). V was clipped by 3 bases and J by 3 bases, with 11 bases between them.

The rearrangement uses TRBV10-2 and TRBJ2-2; 7 bases map to TRBD1. Germline CDR1 WSHSY, CDR2 SAAADI. The CDR3 has 16 residues. After removal of 6 bases from V and 6 bases from J, the junction contained 13 bases not matched to a gene. The DNA for the CDR3 is TGCGCCAGCAGCGACAGGGTTAAGGGTCCTCCCGGGGAGCTGTTTTTT. Translating gives CASSDRVKGPPGELFF.

The CDR3 DNA reads TGTGCCAGCAGCCCCTGGGACTCCCGGAGAATTGGGGCCAACGTCCTGACTTTC. It yields the protein CASSPWDSRRIGANVLTF. The chain recombines TRBV28 with TRBJ2-6, with D perhaps TRBD2 (6 bases). Germline lookup yields CDR1 MDHEN and CDR2 SYDVKM. This CDR3 has 18 amino acids. V lost 6 bases to trimming and J lost 3 bases, with 21 bases between them.

V gene TRBV5-1 combines with J gene TRBJ1-1, with 10 bases that match TRBD1. V was clipped by 3 bases and J by 0 bases; unmatched bases: 5. This CDR3 region has 16 residues. CDR1 is SGHRS, CDR2 YFSETQ, per germline. CDR3 nucleotide sequence: TGCGCCAGCAGCTCCCGGGACAGGGGTTTGAACACTGAAGCTTTCTTT. Residues: CASSSRDRGLNTEAFF.